The 22 T cell receptor beta chains listed next were all sequenced from one sample in a study of CD8+ T cells in alopecia areata (dated by TCRdb to 2016 to 2019). Library generation was performed with the immunoSEQ multiplex PCR assay. To provide template for TCR sequencing, every sample had RNA extracted and reverse transcribed into cDNA. Here the immuneACCESS table is served through TCRdb, limited to in-frame sequences with V and J called. Missing clones are a known gap in these copies; in checked studies unresolved V genes cover under half, and the rest lacks a known reason. This sample has more than 95,000 clones in its table, and less than 50% of those were observed once. The top ten clonotypes cover over 9.5% of the sample. Material: NKG2D-low CD8+ T cells sorted from blood. Interpreted using the paper, the cell subset or site label stands for: sorted CD8+ NKG2D-low blood T cells. These receptors all stem from a human donor with alopecia areata.

The V gene is TRBV29-1, the J gene TRBJ2-7; 7 nucleotides match TRBD1. Germline V gives CDR1 SQVTM, CDR2 ANQGSEA. Trimming at V came to 0 bases and at J to 4 bases, leaving 3 bases not matched to a gene. The CDR3 spans 13 residues. The CDR3 loop reads CSVEDSQGYEQYF. The CDR3 DNA is TGCAGCGTTGAAGATTCACAGGGGTACGAGCAGTACTTC.

The chain uses TRBV5-1 and TRBJ1-1; no firm D call. V was clipped by 0 bases and J by 1 base, with 4 bases between them. This CDR3 has 13 residues. Germline V CDR1 and CDR2: SGHRS, YFSETQ. CDR3 protein: CASSLGPNTEAFF. The DNA of the CDR3 is TGCGCCAGCAGCTTGGGTCCGAACACTGAAGCTTTCTTT.

The chain has TRBV30 and TRBJ1-3; possible D gene TRBD1, 5 bases. Per the germline V gene, CDR1 is GTSNPN and CDR2 is SVGIG (reference sequence). Trimming left V 7 bases short and J 2 bases short, with 12 bases between. The CDR3 runs 13 residues. CDR3 in DNA: TGTGCCTACGGCGGAGGGGCTGGAAACACCATATATTTT. Protein sequence: CAYGGGAGNTIYF.

This chain joins TRBV28 and TRBJ2-1; D gene uncertain. Trimming shortened V by 6 bases and J by 9 bases, and 6 bases separated the two germline ends. This CDR3 contains 10 residues. Germline V gene sequence: CDR1 MDHEN, CDR2 SYDVKM. The CDR3 nucleotides read TGTGCCAGCAGACATGGTGAGCAGTTCTTC. Translation gives CASRHGEQFF.

V and J are TRBV5-1 and TRBJ2-7, with a tentative D call TRBD1 (5 bases). Germline V gene lookup returns CDR1 SGHRS and CDR2 YFSETQ. V was clipped by 2 bases and J by 5 bases, with 11 bases between them. The CDR3 covers 13 residues. This chain's CDR3 is CASSFRQSHEQYF. In nucleotides, the CDR3 is TGCGCCAGCAGCTTTCGACAGTCCCACGAGCAGTACTTC.

This chain joins TRBV6-6 and TRBJ2-5, with D perhaps TRBD1 (5 bases). CDR1 and CDR2 from the germline V gene are MNHNY and SVGAGI (reference sequence). V shed 7 bases and J shed 4 bases, with 10 bases lying between them. This CDR3 is built from 12 residues. The CDR3 loop is CASTYQGETQYF. The CDR3 DNA is TGTGCCAGCACCTACCAGGGAGAGACCCAGTACTTC.

This clone has only a few counts. This rearrangement joins TRBV29-1 to TRBJ2-7, with D perhaps matching TRBD1 (6 bases). The CDR3 has 14 amino acids. Germline CDR1 is SQVTM and CDR2 is ANQGSEA. Trimming took 0 bases from V and 3 from J, leaving 12 bases between them. CDR3: CSVEDSRGGYEQYF. The CDR3 nucleotides are TGCAGCGTTGAAGACAGCAGGGGCGGCTACGAGCAGTACTTC.

The CDR3 sequence is CSVEDDNEQFF. The CDR3 DNA is TGCAGCGTGGAGGACGATAATGAGCAGTTCTTC. V is TRBV29-1 and J is TRBJ2-1; possible D gene TRBD2, 5 bases. Germline V lookup: CDR1 SQVTM, CDR2 ANQGSEA. The CDR3 is 11 amino acids. V gave up 6 bases and J gave up 7 bases, with 10 bases separating them.

The chain's CDR3 is CASSQMGSPLHF. CDR3 bases: TGTGCCAGCAGCCAGATGGGCTCACCCCTCCACTTT. The J gene is TRBJ1-6, the V gene TRBV14; D is unresolved. V lost 3 bases and J 10 bases, leaving 7 bases between the germline ends. The length of the CDR3 is 12 residues. Germline V gene sequence: CDR1 SGHDN, CDR2 FVKESK. The complete variable domain, with remaining parts taken from reference TRBV14 and TRBJ1-6, reads EAGVTQFPSHSVIEKGQTVTLRCDPISGHDNLYWYRRVMGKEIKFLLHFVKESKQDESGMPNNRFLAERTGGTYSTLKVQPAELEDSGVYFCASSQMGSPLHFGNGTRLTVT.

The CDR3 DNA reads as TGCAGCGTCGTCAGGGGGATCTTGTCCGCCGAGCAGTACTTC. This translates into CSVVRGILSAEQYF. The chain uses TRBV29-1 and TRBJ2-7, with 7 positions matching TRBD1. Germline V lookup: CDR1 SQVTM, CDR2 ANQGSEA. The CDR3 loop spans 14 amino acids. With 6 bases clipped from V and 6 bases from J, the junction kept 14 bases outside the gene matches.

The chain is built from TRBV29-1 and TRBJ2-3; TRBD2 matches 14 bases. Germline V gene data show CDR1 as SQVTM and CDR2 as ANQGSEA. This CDR3 contains 14 residues. Trimming took 8 bases from V and 5 from J; bases not matched to a gene: 6. In nucleotides, the CDR3 is TGCAGCTCGGGACTAGCGGGAGCTCAAGATACGCAGTATTTT. Protein product: CSSGLAGAQDTQYF.

The J gene is TRBJ1-5, the V gene TRBV30, with unresolved D. The germline gives CDR1 GTSNPN, CDR2 SVGIG (reference sequence). The ends were cut back, 0 bases at V and 8 bases at J, with 14 bases in the middle. The CDR3 is 14 residues long. CDR3 bases: TGTGCCTGGAGTGTGGTCGATAGGCAGGAGCCCCAGCATTTT. Encoded protein: CAWSVVDRQEPQHF.

The chain uses TRBV29-1 and TRBJ2-3; no firm D call. Trimming stripped 6 bases from V and 5 bases from J, with 6 bases between. The CDR3 sequence is 10 residues long. Germline CDR1 is SQVTM and CDR2 is ANQGSEA. As DNA, the CDR3 is TGCAGCGTCCTGTTAGATACGCAGTATTTT. Translation: CSVLLDTQYF.

In its sample, this clone was seen a few times. The chain uses TRBV29-1 and TRBJ1-1; D may be TRBD1 (6 bases). With 0 bases removed from V and 6 bases from J, the gap between germline ends came to 14 bases. The CDR3 consists of 14 residues. CDR1 and CDR2 (germline): SQVTM, ANQGSEA. CDR3 in DNA: TGCAGCGTTGAAGAAGCGGAAGGGGGGGCTGAAGCTTTCTTT. Translating it yields CSVEEAEGGAEAFF.

This clone was observed once. The V gene is TRBV5-1, the J gene TRBJ2-7; no clear D gene. Germline assignment: CDR1 SGHRS and CDR2 YFSETQ. V was cut by 5 bases and J by 2 bases, with 14 bases left in between. The CDR3 is 14 amino acids. The CDR3 loop reads CASSIGLETYEQYF. The CDR3 DNA sequence: TGCGCCAGCAGTATCGGCCTGGAGACCTACGAGCAGTACTTC.

The chain links TRBV27 to TRBJ2-7; the D is unclear. The CDR3 has 15 amino acids. With 2 bases removed from V and 0 bases from J, the gap between germline ends came to 11 bases. The germline V gene encodes CDR1 MNHEY and CDR2 SMNVEV (reference sequence). The CDR3 sequence: CASSLRQDPSYEQYF. As DNA, the CDR3 is TGTGCCAGCAGTTTACGTCAGGACCCCTCCTACGAGCAGTACTTC.

This clone showed up just once. This rearrangement joins TRBV30 to TRBJ2-7; D uncertain. Germline CDR1 is GTSNPN and CDR2 is SVGIG (reference sequence). Trimming pared 2 bases from V and 3 bases from J, leaving 5 bases between. The CDR3 is made up of 11 amino acids. Here the CDR3 reads CAWSPVYEQYF. CDR3 nucleotides: TGTGCCTGGAGTCCCGTCTACGAGCAGTACTTC.

CDR3 DNA sequence: TGTGCCAGCAGCGCCTCCGGACCGAACACTGAAGCTTTCTTT. Protein: CASSASGPNTEAFF. This chain connects TRBV9 to TRBJ1-1; no definite D call. Trimming shortened V by 3 bases and J by 1 base, and 10 bases separated the two germline ends. Germline values: CDR1 SGDLS, CDR2 YYNGEE. CDR3 size: 14 residues. The whole variable domain, filled in from reference TRBV9 and TRBJ1-1, reads DSGVTQTPKHLITATGQRVTLRCSPRSGDLSVYWYQQSLDQGLQFLIQYYNGEERAKGNILERFSAQQFPDLHSELNLSSLELGDSALYFCASSASGPNTEAFFGQGTRLTVV.

V usage is TRBV7-9 and J usage is TRBJ1-2; no firm D call. V was pared by 5 bases and J by 8 bases, with 12 bases between. Germline V gene sequence: CDR1 SEHNR, CDR2 FQNEAQ (reference sequence). CDR3 size: 12 residues. For the CDR3, the DNA is TGTGCCAGCAGCGGCGATCTCGGCGGCTACACCTTC. It encodes CASSGDLGGYTF.

This clone was detected only a few times. This chain connects TRBV14 to TRBJ2-4; D call uncertain. Germline assignment: CDR1 SGHDN and CDR2 FVKESK. Trimming pared 0 bases from V and 7 bases from J, leaving 7 bases between. The CDR3 sequence is 13 residues long. CDR3 coding DNA: TGTGCCAGCAGCCAAGACAACAAGAACATTCAGTACTTC. This gives the protein CASSQDNKNIQYF. The whole variable domain, remainder taken from reference TRBV14 and TRBJ2-4, is EAGVTQFPSHSVIEKGQTVTLRCDPISGHDNLYWYRRVMGKEIKFLLHFVKESKQDESGMPNNRFLAERTGGTYSTLKVQPAELEDSGVYFCASSQDNKNIQYFGAGTRLSVL.

This clone was picked up a small number of times. The rearrangement links TRBV7-2 to TRBJ2-5; D gene ambiguous. The germline V gene has CDR1 SGHTA and CDR2 FQGNSA. V lost 4 bases, J lost 5 bases, and 14 bases lay in between. The CDR3 has 14 amino acids. The CDR3 region has the DNA TGTGCCAGCAGCTACCCCCGACGCCGGGAGACCCAGTACTTC. This encodes CASSYPRRRETQYF.

V is TRBV29-1 and J is TRBJ1-1; 7 bases line up with TRBD1. Per the germline V gene, CDR1 is SQVTM and CDR2 is ANQGSEA. The CDR3 sequence is 13 residues long. Trimming removed 7 bases from V and 2 bases from J; junction bases left unmatched: 7. The CDR3 here is CSARTGANTEAFF. The CDR3 DNA reads as TGCAGCGCGCGGACAGGTGCTAACACTGAAGCTTTCTTT.